Sequencing of this T cell receptor (beta chain) was carried out in a study of CD8 T cells in Susac syndrome. RNA amounts of roughly 0.5 to 1 ug underwent reverse transcription with random hexamers. TCRdb ran MiXCR on the immunoSEQ multiplex PCR reads and lists one entry per CDR3 protein. The sample lists 250,000 to 350,000 distinct CDR3 sequences, 70% to 90% occurring once. The CDR3 loop spans 15 amino acids. The V gene lost 4 bases and the J gene lost 2 bases, with 15 bases spanning the gap. Per germline, CDR1 MNHEY and CDR2 SMNVEV (reference sequence). The sequence was collected from a human donor with multiple sclerosis. The chain is built from TRBV27 and TRBJ2-7, with D perhaps being TRBD1 or TRBD2 (6 bases each). Sequencing was done on a sample of CD8+ T cells from PBMCs. CDR3 nucleotide sequence: TGTGCCAGCAGTTGGGGTATGGGGGGCACCTACGAGCAGTACTTC. Protein: CASSWGMGGTYEQYF.